The 2 T cell receptor beta chains listed next were all sequenced from one sample in a study of T cells in Graves' hyperthyroidism and ophthalmopathy. From RNA transcripts, TCR beta CDR3 regions were amplified. The primer set for the first-round RT-PCR of the TCR CDR3 was HTBI. TCRdb fed the multiplex PCR reads into MiXCR, producing one record per CDR3 protein. The sample includes 250,000 to 300,000 distinct CDR3 sequences, about 13% of them seen just once. Sequenced: blood. These receptors came from a woman aged 40 to 49 with Graves' hyperthyroidism.

A word on this clonotype: Germline is not matched at one junction end, which may reflect a read error. This chain connects TRBV7-8 to TRBJ1-5, with a tentative D call TRBD1 (5 bases). The CDR3 consists of 13 residues. Germline loops: CDR1 SGHVS, CDR2 FQNEAQ. The CDR3, as DNA: TGTGCCAGCAGCTTAGGGGGCAATCAGCCCCAGCGTTTT. It yields the protein CASSLGGNQPQRF. The variable domain in full, with the rest retrieved from reference TRBV7-8 and TRBJ1-5, is GAGVSQSPRYKVAKRGQDVALRCDPISGHVSLFWYQQALGQGPEFLTYFQNEAQLDKSGLPSDRFFAERPEGSVSTLKIQRTQQEDSAVYLCASSLGGNQPQRFGDGTRLSIL.

The sample holds many counts of this clonotype. V gene TRBV7-8 combines with J gene TRBJ1-2, with TRBD1 identical over 8 bases. The germline V gene has CDR1 SGHVS and CDR2 FQNEAQ. V gave up 7 bases and J gave up 8 bases; unmatched junction bases: 6. The CDR3 sequence is 12 residues long. CDR3: CASTSGGDGYTF. In DNA, the CDR3 is TGTGCCAGCACCTCAGGGGGCGACGGCTACACCTTC.